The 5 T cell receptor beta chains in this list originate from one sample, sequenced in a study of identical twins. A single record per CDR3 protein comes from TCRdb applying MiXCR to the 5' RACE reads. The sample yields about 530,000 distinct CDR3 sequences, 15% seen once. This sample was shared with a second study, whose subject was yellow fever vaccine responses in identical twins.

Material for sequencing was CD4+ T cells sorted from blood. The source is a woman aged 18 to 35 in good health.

In nucleotides, the CDR3 is TGCAGCGTTACCCGAACAGGGTTCGAGTCCTACAATGAGCAGTTCTTC. Its protein product is CSVTRTGFESYNEQFF. The chain combines TRBV29-1 with TRBJ2-1, with D maybe TRBD1 (6 bases). CDR1 is SQVTM, CDR2 ANQGSEA, per germline. V lost 5 bases to trimming and J lost 1 base, with 18 bases between them. The CDR3 spans 16 residues.

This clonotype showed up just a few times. The CDR3 protein is CASSSPTWTGEQYF. The CDR3 region has the DNA TGTGCCAGCAGCTCCCCGACATGGACAGGGGAGCAGTACTTC. The chain couples TRBV7-9 to TRBJ2-7; 8 nucleotides line up with TRBD1. The CDR3 consists of 14 residues. V was pared by 4 bases and J by 7 bases, with 9 bases of the junction left unmatched. The V gene's germline CDR1 is SEHNR and CDR2 FQNEAQ (reference sequence).

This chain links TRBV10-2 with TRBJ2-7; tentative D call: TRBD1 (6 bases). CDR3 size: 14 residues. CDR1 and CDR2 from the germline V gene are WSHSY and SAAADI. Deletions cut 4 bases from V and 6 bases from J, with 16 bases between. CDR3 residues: CASSAGQLLSEQYV. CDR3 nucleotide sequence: TGCGCCAGCAGTGCAGGACAGTTACTCTCCGAGCAGTACGTC.

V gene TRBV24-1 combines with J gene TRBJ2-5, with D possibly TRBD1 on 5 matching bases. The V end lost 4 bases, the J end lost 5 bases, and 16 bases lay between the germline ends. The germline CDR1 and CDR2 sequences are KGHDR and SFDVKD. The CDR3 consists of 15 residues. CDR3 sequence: CATSDPLGVRETQYF. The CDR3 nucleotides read TGTGCCACCAGTGACCCTCTAGGGGTCCGGGAGACCCAGTACTTC.

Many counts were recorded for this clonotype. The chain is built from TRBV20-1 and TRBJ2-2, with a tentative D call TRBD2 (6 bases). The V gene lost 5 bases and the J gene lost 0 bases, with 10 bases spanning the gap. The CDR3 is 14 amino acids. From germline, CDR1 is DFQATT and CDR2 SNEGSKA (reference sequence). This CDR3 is CSASSGPNTGELFF. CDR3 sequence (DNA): TGCAGTGCTTCGAGCGGGCCGAACACCGGGGAGCTGTTTTTT.